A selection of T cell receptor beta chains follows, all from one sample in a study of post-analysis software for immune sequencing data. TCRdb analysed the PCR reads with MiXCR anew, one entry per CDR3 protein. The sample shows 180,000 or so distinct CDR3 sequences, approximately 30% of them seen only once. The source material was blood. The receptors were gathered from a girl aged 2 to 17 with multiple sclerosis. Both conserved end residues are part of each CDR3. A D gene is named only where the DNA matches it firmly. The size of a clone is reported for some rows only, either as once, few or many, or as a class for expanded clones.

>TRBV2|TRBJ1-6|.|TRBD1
CASRDRTGADNSSLHF
TGTGCCAGCAGAGACCGGACAGGGGCCGACAATTCATCCCTCCACTTT
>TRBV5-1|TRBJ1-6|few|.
CASSLGGSPLHF
TGCGCCAGCAGCTTAGGGGGTTCACCCCTCCACTTT
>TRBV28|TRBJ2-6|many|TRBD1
CASSSTGAGANVLTF
TGTGCCAGCAGTAGCACAGGGGCTGGGGCCAACGTCCTGACTTTC
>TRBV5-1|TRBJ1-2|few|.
CASSPGPYGYTF
TGCGCCAGCAGCCCCGGCCCCTATGGCTACACCTTC
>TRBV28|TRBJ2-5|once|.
CASSEAGGGQGTQYF
TGTGCCAGCAGCGAGGCAGGGGGAGGTCAAGGGACCCAGTACTTC
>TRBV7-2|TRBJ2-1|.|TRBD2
CASSLSAGLAYNEQFF
TGTGCCAGCAGCTTATCGGCGGGACTAGCCTACAATGAGCAGTTCTTC
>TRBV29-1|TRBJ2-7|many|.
CSVEDIYEQYF
TGCAGCGTCGAGGACATTTACGAGCAGTACTTC
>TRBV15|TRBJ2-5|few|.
CATSSGASDHEQYF
TGTGCCACCAGCAGCGGGGCTTCGGACCATGAGCAGTACTTC
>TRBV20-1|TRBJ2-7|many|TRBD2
CSARDPETSDPVQYF
TGCAGTGCTAGAGATCCGGAGACTAGCGACCCGGTACAGTACTTC
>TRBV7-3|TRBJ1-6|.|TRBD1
CASSFSGQGNSPLHF
TGTGCCAGCAGCTTCTCGGGACAGGGGAATTCACCCCTCCACTTT
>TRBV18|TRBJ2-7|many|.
CASSPSMEFHEQYF
TGTGCCAGCTCACCCTCCATGGAATTCCACGAGCAGTACTTC
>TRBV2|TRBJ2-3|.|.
CASSEATVGTQYF
TGTGCCAGCAGTGAAGCAACTGTAGGAACGCAGTATTTT
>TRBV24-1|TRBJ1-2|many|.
CATRGGGYTF
TGTGCCACCAGGGGAGGAGGCTACACCTTC
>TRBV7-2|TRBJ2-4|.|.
CASSPQTGLRGNIQYF
TGTGCCAGCAGCCCACAAACGGGACTCCGGGGAAACATTCAGTACTTC
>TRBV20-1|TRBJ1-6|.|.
CSARGSKGKYNSPLHF
TGCAGTGCCCGGGGCTCAAAAGGGAAATATAATTCACCCCTCCACTTT
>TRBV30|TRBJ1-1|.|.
CAWSGGANTEAFF
TGTGCCTGGAGTGGGGGAGCGAACACTGAAGCTTTCTTT
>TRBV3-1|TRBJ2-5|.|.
CASSQGAWETQYF
TGTGCCAGCAGCCAAGGTGCGTGGGAGACCCAGTACTTC
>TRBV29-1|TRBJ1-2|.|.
CSVRENYGYIF
TGCAGCGTGCGGGAAAACTATGGCTACATCTTC
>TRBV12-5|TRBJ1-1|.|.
CASGLVLGGNTEAFF
TGTGCTAGTGGTTTGGTACTTGGGGGGAACACTGAAGCTTTCTTT
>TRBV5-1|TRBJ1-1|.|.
CASSLLGQTNTEAFF
TGCGCCAGCAGCTTGTTGGGGCAGACGAACACTGAAGCTTTCTTT
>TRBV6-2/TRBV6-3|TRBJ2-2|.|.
CASSYSVLRDGELFF
TGTGCCAGCAGTTACTCGGTTCTACGCGACGGGGAGCTGTTTTTT
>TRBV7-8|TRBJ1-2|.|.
CASSLGWGGRNYGYTF
TGTGCCAGCAGCTTAGGGTGGGGGGGCAGGAACTATGGCTACACCTTC
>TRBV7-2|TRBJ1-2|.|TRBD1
CASSSKGQGAGGYTF
TGCGCCAGCAGCTCAAAGGGACAGGGGGCAGGTGGCTACACCTTC
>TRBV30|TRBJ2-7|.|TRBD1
CAWSAPGQGNYEQYF
TGTGCCTGGAGTGCCCCGGGACAGGGCAACTACGAGCAGTACTTC
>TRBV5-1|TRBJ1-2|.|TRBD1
CASSSGQGNVKDYGYTF
TGCGCCAGCAGCTCGGGACAGGGGAACGTGAAAGACTATGGCTACACCTTC
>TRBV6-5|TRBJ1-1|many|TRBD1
CASSPMGQGGTEAFF
TGTGCCAGCAGTCCAATGGGACAGGGAGGGACTGAAGCTTTCTTT
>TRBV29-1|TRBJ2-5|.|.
CSVYPTRKETQYF
TGCAGCGTTTATCCGACCAGAAAAGAGACCCAGTACTTC
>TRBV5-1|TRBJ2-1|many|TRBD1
CASSLGQGANEQFF
TGCGCCAGCAGCCTTGGACAGGGGGCTAATGAGCAGTTCTTC
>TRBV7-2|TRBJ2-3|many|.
CASSFIIRDTQYF
TGTGCCAGCAGTTTTATCATAAGAGATACGCAGTATTTT
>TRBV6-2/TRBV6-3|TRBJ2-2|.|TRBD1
CASREGTVTTGELFF
TGTGCCAGCAGGGAAGGGACAGTGACCACCGGGGAGCTGTTTTTT
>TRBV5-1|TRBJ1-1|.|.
CASSLQGRGTEAFF
TGCGCCAGCAGCCTACAGGGTAGAGGAACTGAAGCTTTCTTT
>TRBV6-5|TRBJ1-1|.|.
CASRRETEAFF
TGTGCCAGCAGGAGAGAAACTGAAGCTTTCTTT
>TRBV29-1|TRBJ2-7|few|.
CSVFGGASYEQYF
TGCAGCGTTTTTGGGGGTGCCTCATATGAGCAGTACTTC
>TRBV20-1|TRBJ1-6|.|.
CSARETANSPLHF
TGCAGTGCTAGAGAAACAGCTAATTCACCCCTCCACTTT
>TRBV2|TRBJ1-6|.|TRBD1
CASRSSTTDRIPPLHF
TGTGCCAGCCGATCCAGCACGACGGACAGGATCCCACCCCTCCACTTT
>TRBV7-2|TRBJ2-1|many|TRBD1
CASSYDRGPYNEQFF
TGTGCCAGCAGCTACGACAGGGGGCCCTACAATGAGCAGTTCTTC
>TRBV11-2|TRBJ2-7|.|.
CAIDEQYF
TGTGCCATAGACGAGCAGTACTTC
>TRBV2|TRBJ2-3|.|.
CASTGVPGETEGTDTQYF
TGTGCCAGCACAGGGGTCCCTGGGGAAACGGAAGGCACAGATACGCAGTATTTT
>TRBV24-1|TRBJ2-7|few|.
CATSDRTTYEQYF
TGTGCCACCAGTGACCGGACCACCTACGAGCAGTACTTC
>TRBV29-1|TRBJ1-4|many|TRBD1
CSVSRGIGQGEKLFF
TGCAGCGTCTCCCGGGGGATAGGACAGGGCGAAAAACTGTTTTTT
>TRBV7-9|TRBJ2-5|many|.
CASSLMRRDLPQETQYF
TGTGCCAGCAGCTTAATGCGTCGGGACCTTCCCCAAGAGACCCAGTACTTC
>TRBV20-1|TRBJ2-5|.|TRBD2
CSASLAGAPTQYF
TGCAGTGCTAGTCTAGCGGGGGCCCCGACCCAGTACTTC
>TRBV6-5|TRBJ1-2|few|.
CASSYSPGHLSGYTF
TGTGCCAGCAGTTACTCGCCGGGACACCTGTCTGGCTACACCTTC
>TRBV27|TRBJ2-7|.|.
CASSPPGSSYEQYF
TGTGCCAGCAGCCCCCCGGGCAGCTCCTACGAGCAGTACTTC
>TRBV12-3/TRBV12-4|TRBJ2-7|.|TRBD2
CASSTGTSGINYEQYF
TGTGCCAGCAGTACCGGGACTAGCGGGATAAATTACGAGCAGTACTTC
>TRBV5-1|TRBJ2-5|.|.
CASSLQSLGRQETQYF
TGCGCCAGCAGCTTGCAATCCCTCGGCCGACAAGAGACCCAGTACTTC
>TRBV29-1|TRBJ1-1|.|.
CSVVGTVTEAFF
TGCAGCGTTGTGGGCACGGTCACTGAAGCTTTCTTT
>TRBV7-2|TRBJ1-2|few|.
CASSLGILLGYTF
TGTGCCAGCAGCTTAGGAATTCTCCTTGGCTACACCTTC
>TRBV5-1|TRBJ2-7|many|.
CASSLSPSATYEQYF
TGCGCCAGCAGCTTGTCTCCTAGCGCAACCTACGAGCAGTACTTC
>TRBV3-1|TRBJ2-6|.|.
CVSSHHGANVLTF
TGTGTCAGCAGCCATCACGGGGCCAACGTCCTGACTTTC
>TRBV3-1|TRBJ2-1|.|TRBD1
CASSHEILRDRVCEQFF
TGTGCCAGCAGCCATGAAATACTCCGGGACAGGGTCTGCGAGCAGTTCTTC
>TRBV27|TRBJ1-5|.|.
CASSPSMGNQPQHF
TGTGCCAGCAGCCCTTCGATGGGCAATCAGCCCCAGCATTTT
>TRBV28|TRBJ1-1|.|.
CASSLRVGEAFF
TGTGCCAGCAGTCTTCGGGTAGGTGAAGCTTTCTTT
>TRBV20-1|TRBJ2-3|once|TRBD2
CSARDLAGGVADTQYF
TGCAGTGCTAGAGATCTAGCGGGAGGGGTTGCAGATACGCAGTATTTT
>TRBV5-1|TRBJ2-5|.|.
CASSLLGGLSSYNKQYF
TGCGCCAGCAGCTTGCTTGGCGGTTTGAGCTCCTACAATAAGCAGTACTTC
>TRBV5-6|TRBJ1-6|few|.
CASSLGMPRDSPLHF
TGTGCCAGCAGCTTAGGGATGCCCAGGGATTCACCCCTCCACTTT